This TCR beta chain was captured in a study of technical replicates of blood from a handful of donors. The method was immunoSEQ multiplex PCR; TCRdb's version includes in-frame clones alone and lacks a portion of them. The sample contains some 82,000 clones, approximately 94% of which appear only once. Germline V gene sequence: CDR1 MNHEY, CDR2 SVGAGI. V lost 10 bases to trimming and J lost 8 bases, with 14 bases between them. The CDR3 runs to 11 residues. The receptor was isolated from a human donor in good health. The sequenced material came from T cells isolated from PBMCs. The V and J genes are TRBV6-5 and TRBJ1-2; weak D call: TRBD1 (6 bases). Written as DNA, the CDR3 is TGTGCCACAATCACAGGGTTAGGCTACACCTTC. This gives the protein CATITGLGYTF.